These 4 T cell receptor beta chains came from one sample sequenced in a study of cytomegalovirus exposure and HLA in healthy donors. The PCR contained 60 Vbeta and 13 Jbeta primers. Clones were read by immunoSEQ multiplex PCR, and TCRdb kept only the in-frame ones, dropping some. Among around 150,000 clones listed, 70% to 90% were seen once. The specimen sequenced was PBMCs. These receptors all come from a woman between 18 and 29 years old in good health and CMV-seronegative.

The rearrangement joins TRBV7-3 to TRBJ1-1, with D tentatively TRBD1 (6 bases). Germline V gene lookup returns CDR1 SGHTA and CDR2 FQGTGA. The CDR3 covers 16 residues. Trimming pared 1 base from V and 0 bases from J, leaving 12 bases between. The CDR3 here is CASSLMGAGMNTEAFF. The CDR3 nucleotides read TGTGCCAGCAGCTTAATGGGGGCCGGGATGAACACTGAAGCTTTCTTT.

This chain links TRBV7-9 with TRBJ1-1; the D gene is possibly TRBD1 (6 bases). Germline loops: CDR1 SEHNR, CDR2 FQNEAQ (reference sequence). Trimming left V 4 bases short and J 4 bases short, with 13 bases between. The CDR3 runs 14 residues. CDR3 in amino acids: CASSWDTGSTEAFF. The CDR3 DNA sequence: TGTGCCAGCAGCTGGGACACAGGGTCCACTGAAGCTTTCTTT.

This chain links TRBV7-2 with TRBJ1-6; possible D gene TRBD1, 5 bases. V lost 0 bases and J 9 bases, leaving 18 bases between the germline ends. Looked up from germline, CDR1 is SGHTA and CDR2 is FQGNSA. The CDR3 loop spans 17 amino acids. The CDR3 spells CASSLAVSQGVRSPLHF. The DNA for the CDR3 is TGTGCCAGCAGCTTAGCGGTATCGCAGGGCGTCCGTTCACCCCTCCACTTT.

V usage is TRBV5-1 and J usage is TRBJ1-1, with D unresolved. The CDR3 has 13 amino acids. V lost 0 bases and J lost 7, with 10 bases in between. Germline V gene sequence: CDR1 SGHRS, CDR2 YFSETQ. The CDR3 sequence: CASSLASGREAFF. In DNA, the CDR3 is TGCGCCAGCAGCTTGGCGTCAGGCCGTGAAGCTTTCTTT.